This T cell receptor (beta chain) was identified in a study of T cell changes during pregnancy in multiple sclerosis. Data came from immunoSEQ multiplex PCR; TCRdb stores just in-frame clones and leaves some out. The sample lists tens of thousands of clones; 85% to 95% were seen once. A single count supports this clone. This CDR3 is 15 amino acids long. Germline loops: CDR1 MNHEY, CDR2 SMNVEV (reference sequence). V was trimmed by 2 bases and J by 7 bases, leaving 15 bases between them. The clonotype comes from a female donor with multiple sclerosis, enrolled in a pregnancy study. Sequenced here: peripheral blood, sampled in the third trimester of pregnancy. The chain links TRBV27 to TRBJ2-1; tentative D call: TRBD2 (6 bases). The DNA of the CDR3 is TGTGCCAGCAGTTTAAGCGGGCTCGGTGTTAATGAGCAGTTCTTC. Translating it yields CASSLSGLGVNEQFF.